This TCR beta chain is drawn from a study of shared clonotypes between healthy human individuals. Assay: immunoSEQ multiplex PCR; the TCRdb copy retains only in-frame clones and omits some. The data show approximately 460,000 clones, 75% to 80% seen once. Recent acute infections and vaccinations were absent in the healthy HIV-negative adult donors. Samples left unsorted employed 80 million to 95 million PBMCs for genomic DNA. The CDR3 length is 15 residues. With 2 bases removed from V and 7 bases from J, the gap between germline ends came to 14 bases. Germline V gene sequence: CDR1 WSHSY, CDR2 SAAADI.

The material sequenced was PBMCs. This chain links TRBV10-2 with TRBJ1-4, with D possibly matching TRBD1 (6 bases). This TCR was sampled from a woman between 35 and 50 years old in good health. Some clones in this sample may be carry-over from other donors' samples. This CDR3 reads CASSEMGGLGEKLFF. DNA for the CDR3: TGCGCCAGCAGTGAGATGGGGGGGCTTGGTGAAAAACTGTTTTTT.